Shown below are 30 T cell receptor beta chains from a single sample sequenced in a study of shared clonotypes between healthy human individuals. Measured with immunoSEQ multiplex PCR; TCRdb has only the in-frame clones, and not every one. The sample holds 2 million to 2.5 million clones, 90% to 97% seen once. Sequenced input: naive CD4+ T cells sorted from blood. Subset described: CD45RA+ positively selected. The origin of the receptors is a man aged 18 to 29 in good health.

The V and J genes are TRBV7-6 and TRBJ1-5, with D unclear. V was trimmed by 5 bases and J by 6 bases, leaving 14 bases between them. The CDR3 totals 14 residues. The germline V gene encodes CDR1 SGHVS and CDR2 FNYEAQ. For the CDR3, the DNA is TGTGCCAGCAGCCCATACTCCGTGGGTCAGCCCCAGCATTTT. It codes for CASSPYSVGQPQHF.

The CDR3 nucleotides are TGTGCCAGCAGCTTAGGACTAGCGGGAGGAGGGTGGGAGACCCAGTACTTC. This codes for CASSLGLAGGGWETQYF. This chain uses TRBV7-2 with TRBJ2-5, with 13 bases lining up with TRBD2. Looked up from germline, CDR1 is SGHTA and CDR2 is FQGNSA. V lost 1 base to trimming and J lost 5 bases; unmatched junction nucleotides: 7. This CDR3 region has 17 residues. Full variable domain (outside the CDR3, taken from reference TRBV7-2 and TRBJ2-5): GAGVSQSPSNKVTEKGKDVELRCDPISGHTALYWYRQSLGQGLEFLIYFQGNSAPDKSGLPSDRFSAERTGGSVSTLTIQRTQQEDSAVYLCASSLGLAGGGWETQYFGPGTRLLVL.

The J gene is TRBJ1-2, the V gene TRBV7-2; tentatively, D is TRBD1 (6 bases). Germline V lookup: CDR1 SGHTA, CDR2 FQGNSA. Trimming shortened V by 5 bases and J by 4 bases, and 17 bases separated the two germline ends. The CDR3 consists of 15 residues. CDR3 loop: CASSTPPGGAYGYTF. DNA for the CDR3: TGTGCCAGCAGCACCCCCCCGGGGGGCGCCTATGGCTACACCTTC.

The chain combines TRBV13 with TRBJ1-2; 7 bases fit TRBD1. The CDR3 runs 17 residues. From germline, CDR1 is PRHDT and CDR2 FYEKMQ (reference sequence). V lost 5 bases, J lost 5 bases, and 17 bases stayed unmatched. Here the CDR3 reads CASSPMGRGPSDYGYTF. The DNA for the CDR3 is TGTGCCAGCAGCCCTATGGGGAGGGGGCCCTCCGATTATGGCTACACCTTC.

The V and J genes are TRBV27 and TRBJ2-7; 10 bases match TRBD1. CDR1 and CDR2 from the germline V gene are MNHEY and SMNVEV (reference sequence). Trimming cost V 4 bases and J 3 bases; bases outside gene matches: 3. The CDR3 is made up of 14 amino acids. The CDR3 DNA follows: TGTGCCAGCAGTTCCCGGGACAGGGGCTACGAGCAGTACTTC. It is translated as CASSSRDRGYEQYF.

The chain recombines TRBV27 with TRBJ1-1; 8 nucleotides line up with TRBD1. The CDR3 loop spans 13 amino acids. V lost 7 bases, J lost 4 bases, and 5 bases stayed unmatched. Per the germline V gene, CDR1 is MNHEY and CDR2 is SMNVEV (reference sequence). CDR3 sequence (DNA): TGTGCCAGCATTGACAGGGGTTCCACTGAAGCTTTCTTT. Translating gives CASIDRGSTEAFF.

The rearrangement links TRBV5-1 to TRBJ2-3; 7 positions match TRBD2. This CDR3 spans 16 amino acids. CDR1 is SGHRS and CDR2 is YFSETQ in the germline V gene. The junction had 9 bases not matched to a gene; V was cut back by 4 bases and J by 1 base. The chain's CDR3 is CASSITTSPGTDTQYF. The CDR3 DNA reads TGCGCCAGCAGCATTACGACTAGCCCGGGCACAGATACGCAGTATTTT.

This sequence joins TRBV7-2 and TRBJ2-7, with 8 bases fitting TRBD2. The ends lost 5 bases at V and 3 bases at J; junction bases unmatched: 3. The CDR3 consists of 13 residues. CDR1 is SGHTA and CDR2 is FQGNSA in the germline V gene. The CDR3 bases are TGTGCCAGCAGCATCAGCGGGAGCTACGAGCAGTACTTC. It is translated as CASSISGSYEQYF.

On this clone: One junction end disagrees with the germline gene, perhaps due to a read error. The chain links TRBV5-1 to TRBJ2-5; 7 bases align to TRBD2. The CDR3 sequence is 15 residues long. The germline gives CDR1 SGHRS, CDR2 YFSETQ. Written as DNA, the CDR3 is TGCGCCAGCACCTTGGGGGGGACTTTTCAAGAGACCCAGTACTTC. Its protein is CASTLGGTFQETQYF. The full variable domain, rest sourced from reference TRBV5-1 and TRBJ2-5, is KAGVTQTPRYLIKTRGQQVTLSCSPISGHRSVSWYQQTPGQGLQFLFEYFSETQRNKGNFPGRFSGRQFSNSRSEMNVSTLELGDSALYLCASTLGGTFQETQYFGPGTRLLVL.

This chain connects TRBV4-3 to TRBJ2-7, with D possibly TRBD2 on 5 matching bases. Germline CDR1 LGHNA, CDR2 YSLEER. This CDR3 is 14 amino acids long. The V and J ends lost 4 bases and 2 bases respectively, with 12 bases between them. CDR3 sequence (DNA): TGCGCCAGCAGCCTAGAAGAGGGCCCCTACGAGCAGTACTTC. Translating it yields CASSLEEGPYEQYF.

The chain is built from TRBV30 and TRBJ1-1; D ambiguous. Germline values: CDR1 GTSNPN, CDR2 SVGIG (reference sequence). The CDR3 length is 12 residues. V dropped 2 bases and J dropped 9 bases, with 13 bases sitting between them. The CDR3 reads CAWSPHVSQAFF. CDR3 nucleotides: TGTGCCTGGAGTCCCCACGTATCGCAAGCTTTCTTT.

This chain joins TRBV6-5 and TRBJ1-4; 7 bases agree with TRBD1. Losses at the gene ends were 5 bases for V and 8 bases for J; bases not matched to a gene: 2. This CDR3 contains 12 residues. Germline values: CDR1 MNHEY, CDR2 SVGAGI. CDR3 protein: CASSGGGEKLFF. CDR3 nucleotide sequence: TGTGCCAGCAGTGGAGGGGGCGAAAAACTGTTTTTT.

The chain is built from TRBV7-3 and TRBJ1-1; 10 nucleotides agree with TRBD1. V trimming: 5 bases; J trimming: 6 bases; junction bases outside the gene matches: 12. This CDR3 contains 16 residues. The germline gives CDR1 SGHTA, CDR2 FQGTGA. Here the CDR3 reads CASSPTRDRGASEAFF. In nucleotides, the CDR3 is TGTGCCAGCAGCCCCACCCGGGACAGGGGCGCTTCTGAAGCTTTCTTT.

This chain joins TRBV6-6 and TRBJ2-1; D uncertain. V was clipped by 1 base and J by 6 bases, with 16 bases between them. CDR3 length equals 16 residues. The germline CDR1 and CDR2 sequences are MNHNY and SVGAGI (reference sequence). The DNA for the CDR3 is TGTGCCAGCAGTTACTTACGGATGACCACATCCAATGAGCAGTTCTTC. Translation gives CASSYLRMTTSNEQFF.

The chain uses TRBV7-2 and TRBJ2-7, with a tentative D call TRBD1 (6 bases). The CDR3 extends over 14 amino acids. Germline CDR1 and CDR2: SGHTA and FQGNSA. V shed 6 bases and J shed 2 bases, with 14 bases lying between them. The CDR3 loop is CASRLRDTTYEQYF. In DNA form, the CDR3 reads TGTGCCAGCAGGCTCCGGGACACAACCTACGAGCAGTACTTC.

For this clone: The sample holds other DNA sequences that translate to the same CDR3. Written as DNA, the CDR3 is TGCGCCAGCAGCTACCGGGACAGAAGCACAGATACGCAGTATTTT. Protein: CASSYRDRSTDTQYF. The V call is TRBV5-1, the J call TRBJ2-3; 7 nucleotides line up with TRBD1. Looked up from germline, CDR1 is SGHRS and CDR2 is YFSETQ. The length of the CDR3 is 15 residues. V shed 3 bases, J shed 0 bases, and the junction held 4 bases outside the gene matches.

Details on this clone: Other DNA sequences within the sample encode an identical CDR3. V gene TRBV19 combines with J gene TRBJ2-7; 8 bases map to TRBD1. Germline loops: CDR1 LNHDA, CDR2 SQIVND (reference sequence). This CDR3 is 14 amino acids long. V lost 5 bases, J lost 0 bases, and 3 bases stayed unmatched. This chain's CDR3 is CASSRQGSSYEQYF. CDR3 DNA: TGTGCCAGTAGTCGACAGGGGAGCTCCTACGAGCAGTACTTC.

The chain has TRBV18 and TRBJ2-3; D remains ambiguous. This CDR3 is built from 14 residues. V dropped 3 bases and J dropped 6 bases, with 13 bases sitting between them. CDR1 is KGHSH, CDR2 LQKENI, per germline. For the CDR3, the DNA is TGTGCCAGCTCACCGGTTGCGAGCGTCGATACGCAGTATTTT. Translation gives CASSPVASVDTQYF.

This clone is a singleton in its sample. The V gene is TRBV19, the J gene TRBJ2-7; D might be TRBD1 or TRBD2, each matching 5 bases. Germline V lookup: CDR1 LNHDA, CDR2 SQIVND (reference sequence). Trimming took off 2 bases at V and 2 bases at J, with 16 bases between the two ends. This CDR3 spans 16 amino acids. Written as DNA, the CDR3 is TGTGCCAGTAGTATAAGGGGACCGGTTGGCCCCTACGAGCAGTACTTC. This sequence encodes CASSIRGPVGPYEQYF.

V is TRBV28 and J is TRBJ1-1; the match to TRBD1 covers 9 bases. CDR3 length: 11 amino acids. From germline, CDR1 is MDHEN and CDR2 SYDVKM. J gave up 8 bases and V 10 bases, and 5 bases lay outside the gene matches. For the CDR3, the DNA is TGTGCCACCACAGGGGGCGTGGAAGCTTTCTTT. The encoded protein is CATTGGVEAFF.

CDR3 region: CASSLTKGGVSEQFF. The DNA of the CDR3 is TGTGCCAGCAGCTTAACCAAGGGCGGGGTTAGTGAGCAGTTCTTC. This chain uses TRBV7-3 with TRBJ2-1; the D gene is possibly TRBD2 (6 bases). With 0 bases removed from V and 9 bases from J, the gap between germline ends came to 15 bases. CDR1 and CDR2 (germline): SGHTA, FQGTGA. This CDR3 has 15 residues.

The genes are TRBV7-3 and TRBJ2-7, with 7 bases lining up with TRBD1. The CDR3 is made up of 14 amino acids. The germline V gene encodes CDR1 SGHTA and CDR2 FQGTGA. V shed 5 bases, J shed 2 bases, and the junction held 6 bases outside the gene matches. The DNA for the CDR3 is TGTGCCAGCAGCGCGACAGGGAATACCTACGAGCAGTACTTC. As protein: CASSATGNTYEQYF.

J is TRBJ2-3 and V is TRBV6-5, with D perhaps matching TRBD2 (6 bases). CDR3 size: 14 residues. V lost 8 bases and J 0 bases, leaving 12 bases between the germline ends. Germline V gene sequence: CDR1 MNHEY, CDR2 SVGAGI. CDR3 sequence: CASGGGTSTDTQYF. In nucleotides, the CDR3 is TGTGCCAGCGGAGGTGGGACTAGCACAGATACGCAGTATTTT.

In its sample, this clone was seen once. The rearrangement links TRBV5-4 to TRBJ2-1, with 11 bases fitting TRBD2. This CDR3 contains 14 residues. V lost 3 bases, J lost 8 bases, and 4 bases stayed unmatched. Germline assignment: CDR1 SGHNT and CDR2 YYREEE (reference sequence). The CDR3 nucleotides are TGTGCCAGCAGCTCCCTAGCGGGGGGAGATGAGCAGTTCTTC. It translates to CASSSLAGGDEQFF.

About this clone: The same CDR3 is also encoded by other DNA sequences in this sample. The chain uses TRBV7-2 and TRBJ1-1; D unresolved. Germline loops: CDR1 SGHTA, CDR2 FQGNSA. The CDR3 runs 13 residues. Trimming pared 3 bases from V and 1 base from J, leaving 6 bases between. CDR3 residues: CASSLAKNTEAFF. The CDR3, as DNA: TGTGCCAGCAGCTTGGCCAAGAACACTGAAGCTTTCTTT.

With regard to this clone: The same CDR3 can be traced to other DNA sequences in this sample. The chain employs TRBV5-1 and TRBJ2-5, with 10 positions matching TRBD1. The CDR3 totals 14 residues. With 4 bases clipped from V and 4 bases from J, the junction kept 4 bases outside the gene matches. Germline assignment: CDR1 SGHRS and CDR2 YFSETQ. CDR3 nucleotides: TGCGCCAGCAGCCGGGACAGGGGAGTAGAGACCCAGTACTTC. Residues: CASSRDRGVETQYF. Complete variable domain (other parts from reference TRBV5-1 and TRBJ2-5): KAGVTQTPRYLIKTRGQQVTLSCSPISGHRSVSWYQQTPGQGLQFLFEYFSETQRNKGNFPGRFSGRQFSNSRSEMNVSTLELGDSALYLCASSRDRGVETQYFGPGTRLLVL.

This clone was picked up one time. The chain combines TRBV5-1 with TRBJ1-6, with D maybe TRBD1 (5 bases). Per germline, CDR1 SGHRS and CDR2 YFSETQ. V lost 5 bases, J lost 8 bases, and 14 bases lay in between. The CDR3 length is 14 residues. CDR3 sequence: CASSGGYLDSPLHF. The CDR3 DNA is TGCGCCAGCAGTGGGGGATACTTGGATTCACCCCTCCACTTT. The full variable domain, its missing parts supplied by reference TRBV5-1 and TRBJ1-6, is KAGVTQTPRYLIKTRGQQVTLSCSPISGHRSVSWYQQTPGQGLQFLFEYFSETQRNKGNFPGRFSGRQFSNSRSEMNVSTLELGDSALYLCASSGGYLDSPLHFGNGTRLTVT.

This chain connects TRBV2 to TRBJ1-4, with D perhaps TRBD1 (6 bases). Germline CDR1 reads SNHLY; CDR2 reads FYNNEI. Deletions cut 6 bases from V and 8 bases from J, with 13 bases between. The CDR3 runs 13 residues. CDR3 region: CASRPGEEEKLFF. Here the CDR3 DNA reads TGTGCCAGCAGACCAGGGGAGGAGGAAAAACTGTTTTTT.

This rearrangement joins TRBV7-2 to TRBJ1-2; D unresolved. This CDR3 is 13 amino acids long. CDR1 SGHTA and CDR2 FQGNSA come from the germline V gene. V was pared by 1 base and J by 8 bases, with 11 bases between. CDR3 sequence reads: CASSLGEIEGYTF. The CDR3 DNA reads as TGTGCCAGCAGCTTAGGGGAAATAGAAGGCTACACCTTC.

The V call is TRBV6-1, the J call TRBJ2-7, with TRBD2 as a possible D gene (5 bases). The V gene lost 6 bases and the J gene lost 2 bases, with 5 bases spanning the gap. CDR1 is MNHNS, CDR2 SASEGT, per germline. This CDR3 has 11 residues. CDR3 sequence: CASREAYEQYF. The DNA for the CDR3 is TGTGCCAGCAGGGAGGCCTACGAGCAGTACTTC.